The 26 T cell receptor beta chains listed next were all sequenced from one sample in a study of T cells in tuberculosis. TCRdb keeps only in-frame clones here, not all; method: immunoSEQ multiplex PCR. The table has tens of thousands of clones, roughly 88% seen once. After thawing and overnight rest, PBMC were stained with GMM-loaded CD1B tetramer, viability dye and anti-CD3 for sorting. C32 glucose monomycolate from Rhodococcus equi was loaded onto the CD1B tetramers. Sequences were obtained from CD1b-GMM tetramer-negative cells sorted from PBMCs. The source is an adult woman with latent tuberculosis.

V is TRBV5-1 and J is TRBJ2-3; TRBD2 is a possible D gene (7 bases). The length of the CDR3 is 16 residues. V was shortened by 7 bases and J by 2 bases, with 20 bases between the two germline ends. The germline V gene encodes CDR1 SGHRS and CDR2 YFSETQ. CDR3 sequence: CASSRRAGALTDTQYF. The CDR3 region has the DNA TGCGCCAGCTCCAGACGGGCGGGGGCCCTCACAGATACGCAGTATTTT.

The chain couples TRBV6-6 to TRBJ1-2; 7 bases fit TRBD1. CDR3 length: 15 amino acids. From germline, CDR1 is MNHNY and CDR2 SVGAGI (reference sequence). V lost 0 bases, J lost 6 bases, and 7 bases stayed unmatched. CDR3 sequence: CASSYSVGGGNGYTF. The DNA for the CDR3 is TGTGCCAGCAGTTACTCGGTAGGAGGGGGCAATGGCTACACCTTC.

This clone was observed a handful of times. This sequence joins TRBV27 and TRBJ2-1, with a possible D match to TRBD2 (6 bases). The CDR3 runs to 16 residues. Trimming cost V 1 base and J 7 bases, with 17 bases left between them. Germline V gene sequence: CDR1 MNHEY, CDR2 SMNVEV (reference sequence). Here the CDR3 DNA reads TGTGCCAGCAGTTTATTTGGGCTCAACCGGGGGAATGAGCAGTTCTTC. Amino acids: CASSLFGLNRGNEQFF.

V usage is TRBV4-1 and J usage is TRBJ2-3; D unclear. The CDR3 is 14 amino acids. Germline CDR1 MGHRA, CDR2 YSYEKL. Trimming removed 1 base at V and 0 bases at J, with 5 bases between. CDR3 loop: CASSQVLSTDTQYF. CDR3 coding DNA: TGCGCCAGCAGCCAAGTCCTTAGCACAGATACGCAGTATTTT.

The chain recombines TRBV5-1 with TRBJ2-1; D is uncertain. The CDR3 is 14 amino acids. Germline CDR1 is SGHRS and CDR2 is YFSETQ. With 4 bases removed from V and 4 bases from J, the gap between germline ends came to 12 bases. CDR3 nucleotide sequence: TGCGCCAGCAGCCTCGAGCCCACTTACAATGAGCAGTTCTTC. Protein: CASSLEPTYNEQFF.

The gene calls are TRBV2 and TRBJ2-1; 13 nucleotides align to TRBD2. The V gene end was trimmed by 3 bases and the J gene end by 5 bases; junction bases not matched to a gene: 1. This CDR3 is 15 amino acids long. Germline CDR1 SNHLY, CDR2 FYNNEI. CDR3 sequence (DNA): TGTGCCAGCAGTGAGACTAGCGGGGGGAACAATGAGCAGTTCTTC. It is translated as CASSETSGGNNEQFF.

This sequence joins TRBV27 and TRBJ2-2, with TRBD2 matching over 8 bases. V gave up 5 bases and J gave up 4 bases; unmatched junction bases: 9. The V gene's germline CDR1 is MNHEY and CDR2 SMNVEV (reference sequence). CDR3 length equals 16 residues. This CDR3 is CASSPPRGGLTGELFF. The CDR3, as DNA: TGTGCCAGCAGTCCTCCCCGGGGGGGCCTCACCGGGGAGCTGTTTTTT.

This clone was observed once. The J gene is TRBJ2-3, the V gene TRBV19; 9 bases are a match to TRBD1. The CDR3 has 16 amino acids. V lost 4 bases, J lost 5 bases, and 10 bases stayed unmatched. Per germline, CDR1 LNHDA and CDR2 SQIVND (reference sequence). CDR3 protein: CASSKDRGGNQDTQYF. CDR3 DNA sequence: TGTGCCAGTAGTAAGGACAGGGGTGGAAACCAAGATACGCAGTATTTT.

The rearrangement uses TRBV2 and TRBJ2-5; D perhaps matches TRBD2 (5 bases). This CDR3 spans 11 amino acids. CDR1 and CDR2 (germline): SNHLY, FYNNEI. V was cut by 9 bases and J by 0 bases, with 5 bases left in between. The CDR3 spells CARDYQETQYF. The CDR3 DNA follows: TGTGCCAGGGACTACCAAGAGACCCAGTACTTC.

The chain is built from TRBV6-1 and TRBJ1-1; 7 nucleotides align to TRBD1. Germline V gene lookup returns CDR1 MNHNS and CDR2 SASEGT. V lost 7 bases and J lost 0; bases outside the gene matches: 5. The CDR3 spans 14 residues. CDR3 DNA sequence: TGTGCCAGCAAGAAGGACAGGTTGAACACTGAAGCTTTCTTT. Protein product: CASKKDRLNTEAFF.

The chain uses TRBV6-1 and TRBJ1-2; D might be TRBD1 (5 bases). Germline V gene lookup returns CDR1 MNHNS and CDR2 SASEGT. Trimming cost V 2 bases and J 14 bases, with 15 bases left between them. The CDR3 has 12 amino acids. CDR3 sequence reads: CASSELVGGETF. CDR3 sequence (DNA): TGTGCCAGCAGTGAACTAGTGGGGGGGGAAACCTTC.

This chain joins TRBV10-3 and TRBJ1-1, with 9 bases fitting TRBD1. The germline CDR1 and CDR2 sequences are ENHRY and SYGVKD. The trim removed 6 bases at V and 5 bases at J, leaving 7 bases unmatched. CDR3 length: 14 residues. CDR3 nucleotides: TGTGCCATCAGGAGACAGGGGGATGAAACTGAAGCTTTCTTT. Its protein is CAIRRQGDETEAFF.

This rearrangement joins TRBV2 to TRBJ2-5; the match to TRBD1 covers 7 bases. The trim removed 6 bases at V and 2 bases at J, leaving 6 bases unmatched. The CDR3 has 14 amino acids. Germline V gene sequence: CDR1 SNHLY, CDR2 FYNNEI. CDR3 DNA: TGTGCCAGCAGAGGGGACAGCTATCAAGAGACCCAGTACTTC. This translates into CASRGDSYQETQYF.

The chain recombines TRBV5-1 with TRBJ2-3; 7 positions agree with TRBD2. This CDR3 has 14 amino acids. CDR1 is SGHRS and CDR2 is YFSETQ in the germline V gene. After removal of 0 bases from V and 4 bases from J, the junction contained 2 bases not matched to a gene. The CDR3 DNA sequence: TGCGCCAGCAGCTTGGAGCGGGGCCCAGATACGCAGTATTTT. Translation: CASSLERGPDTQYF. Full variable domain (outside the CDR3, taken from reference TRBV5-1 and TRBJ2-3): KAGVTQTPRYLIKTRGQQVTLSCSPISGHRSVSWYQQTPGQGLQFLFEYFSETQRNKGNFPGRFSGRQFSNSRSEMNVSTLELGDSALYLCASSLERGPDTQYFGPGTRLTVL.

This clone was counted a few times. The rearrangement joins TRBV5-4 to TRBJ2-7; D may be TRBD1 (6 bases). The CDR3 runs 14 residues. V lost 0 bases, J lost 2 bases, and 9 bases lay in between. Germline assignment: CDR1 SGHNT and CDR2 YYREEE (reference sequence). The DNA for the CDR3 is TGTGCCAGCAGCTTGGATGGACAGACCTACGAGCAGTACGTC. Translating it yields CASSLDGQTYEQYV.

This clone has only one observation. The chain links TRBV5-6 to TRBJ2-5; 13 positions agree with TRBD2. The CDR3 runs to 16 residues. The ends lost 0 bases at V and 5 bases at J; junction bases unmatched: 4. Germline V gene lookup returns CDR1 SGHDT and CDR2 YYEEEE. The CDR3 DNA follows: TGTGCCAGCAGCTTGGTGGGACTAGCGGGGCAGGAGACCCAGTACTTC. Amino acids: CASSLVGLAGQETQYF.

V and J are TRBV6-6 and TRBJ2-5; D is unresolved. This CDR3 has 12 amino acids. The germline CDR1 and CDR2 sequences are MNHNY and SVGAGI (reference sequence). Trimming shortened V by 2 bases and J by 4 bases, and 5 bases separated the two germline ends. In nucleotides, the CDR3 is TGTGCCAGCAGTTACCCGGTAGAGACCCAGTACTTC. Its translation: CASSYPVETQYF.

A remark on this clone: An end of the junction differs from the germline gene, which may be a read error. V gene TRBV5-1 combines with J gene TRBJ2-2; the match to TRBD2 covers 7 bases. The CDR3 is 14 residues long. CDR1 SGHRS and CDR2 YFSETQ come from the germline V gene. CDR3 amino acids: CASSPAGNSGELFF. The CDR3 region has the DNA TGCGCCAGCAGCCCAGCGGGGAACTCCGGGGAGCTGTTTTTT.

The chain has TRBV4-1 and TRBJ2-3; TRBD2 is a possible D gene (5 bases). This CDR3 region has 15 residues. V was trimmed by 1 base and J by 4 bases, leaving 12 bases between them. Per the germline V gene, CDR1 is MGHRA and CDR2 is YSYEKL. CDR3 nucleotides: TGCGCCAGCAGCCAAGGTGGGCTAGCCGCAGATACGCAGTATTTT. Translating it yields CASSQGGLAADTQYF.

This chain joins TRBV11-2 and TRBJ1-4; TRBD1 might be the D (5 bases). CDR1 and CDR2 (germline): SGHAT, FQNNGV. The CDR3 is made up of 16 amino acids. The V end lost 4 bases, the J end lost 2 bases, and 14 bases lay between the germline ends. In DNA, the CDR3 is TGTGCCAGCAGCTCCCGGAATGGGGGGACTAATGAAAAACTGTTTTTT. Protein sequence: CASSSRNGGTNEKLFF.

The rearrangement joins TRBV5-1 to TRBJ2-5; D may be TRBD1 (5 bases). V was shortened by 1 base and J by 5 bases, with 18 bases between the two germline ends. The CDR3 is 16 amino acids. CDR1 and CDR2 (germline): SGHRS, YFSETQ. In DNA form, the CDR3 reads TGCGCCAGCAGCTTGATTAGCAGGGCGGTTGGTGAGACCCAGTACTTC. Residues: CASSLISRAVGETQYF.

The J gene is TRBJ1-4, the V gene TRBV6-1, with TRBD1 matching 8 bases. The germline CDR1 and CDR2 sequences are MNHNS and SASEGT. The V and J ends lost 9 bases and 6 bases, in that order; junction bases with no gene match: 6. The CDR3 runs to 13 residues. CDR3: CASRQGPHEKLFF. CDR3 sequence (DNA): TGTGCCAGTAGACAGGGGCCTCATGAAAAACTGTTTTTT.

V usage is TRBV5-8 and J usage is TRBJ1-5; 10 positions agree with TRBD1. The germline CDR1 and CDR2 sequences are SGHTS and YDEGEE. This CDR3 region has 15 residues. Losses at the gene ends were 3 bases for V and 3 bases for J; bases not matched to a gene: 3. The CDR3, as DNA: TGTGCCAGCAGCTCCGGGACAGGGGCCAATCAGCCCCAGCATTTT. Protein: CASSSGTGANQPQHF.

This clone was detected once. The chain has TRBV6-6 and TRBJ2-7, with D maybe TRBD2 (5 bases). This CDR3 has 14 residues. The germline V gene encodes CDR1 MNHNY and CDR2 SVGAGI (reference sequence). Trimming removed 5 bases at V and 2 bases at J, with 13 bases between. CDR3 region: CASSSEGPTYEQYF. The DNA of the CDR3 is TGTGCCAGCAGTAGCGAGGGCCCAACCTACGAGCAGTACTTC.

The chain links TRBV9 to TRBJ2-3; 15 nucleotides agree with TRBD2. Germline V gene lookup returns CDR1 SGDLS and CDR2 YYNGEE. V shed 0 bases, J shed 5 bases, and the junction held 4 bases outside the gene matches. The CDR3 is 17 residues long. CDR3 DNA: TGTGCCAGCAGCGTAGGGACTAGCGGGGGGGCAAAAGATACGCAGTATTTT. It encodes CASSVGTSGGAKDTQYF. Supplemented by reference TRBV9 and TRBJ2-3, the full variable domain reads DSGVTQTPKHLITATGQRVTLRCSPRSGDLSVYWYQQSLDQGLQFLIQYYNGEERAKGNILERFSAQQFPDLHSELNLSSLELGDSALYFCASSVGTSGGAKDTQYFGPGTRLTVL.

The chain employs TRBV7-9 and TRBJ1-2; TRBD1 might be the D (5 bases). Looked up from germline, CDR1 is SEHNR and CDR2 is FQNEAQ (reference sequence). V lost 8 bases and J 1 base, leaving 17 bases between the germline ends. The CDR3 covers 15 residues. CDR3 in amino acids: CASSGRDPLNYGYTF. CDR3 in DNA: TGTGCCAGCTCTGGGAGGGACCCCCTTAACTATGGCTACACCTTC. The variable domain in full, with the rest retrieved from reference TRBV7-9 and TRBJ1-2, is DTGVSQNPRHKITKRGQNVTFRCDPISEHNRLYWYRQTLGQGPEFLTYFQNEAQLEKSRLLSDRFSAERPKGSFSTLEIQRTEQGDSAMYLCASSGRDPLNYGYTFGSGTRLTVV.